This is a list of T cell receptor beta chains from one sample in a study of fetal regulatory T cell absence and autoimmunity. The data were produced by immunoSEQ multiplex PCR, yet TCRdb's version contains in-frame clones alone and is incomplete. Of 95,000 to 100,000 clones listed, approximately 75% are singletons. Sequences were obtained from pancreas tissue. The receptor set was obtained from a male donor with IPEX syndrome. Both conserved end residues are part of each CDR3. A D gene is named only where the DNA matches it firmly. Expanded clones get a size class; other rows say once, few or many, or leave the size out.

CDR3nt: TGTGCCAGCAGCAAATGGAGAAACATTCAGTACTTC; CDR3aa: CASSKWRNIQYF; d_gene: .; v_gene: TRBV7-9; abundance: few; j_gene: TRBJ2-4; len: 12
CDR3nt: TGCAGCGTACGGACAGGGAATTCCTACGAGCAGTACTTC; CDR3aa: CSVRTGNSYEQYF; d_gene: TRBD1; v_gene: TRBV29-1; abundance: .; j_gene: TRBJ2-7; len: 13
CDR3nt: TGTGCCAGCAGTTACTCGGGCGGTTCCAATCAGCCCCAGCATTTT; CDR3aa: CASSYSGGSNQPQHF; d_gene: .; v_gene: TRBV6-6; abundance: .; j_gene: TRBJ1-5; len: 15
CDR3nt: TGTGCCAGCAGTGACTACGAGCAGTACTTC; CDR3aa: CASSDYEQYF; d_gene: .; v_gene: TRBV6-1; abundance: .; j_gene: TRBJ2-7; len: 10
CDR3nt: TGTGCCAGCAGCTTATTTGGGGAAGAGCTGTTTTTT; CDR3aa: CASSLFGEELFF; d_gene: .; v_gene: TRBV11-2; abundance: .; j_gene: TRBJ2-2; len: 12
CDR3nt: TGTGCCAGCAGCCCCGCAGCCTGGAGAAACACCATATATTTT; CDR3aa: CASSPAAWRNTIYF; d_gene: .; v_gene: TRBV2; abundance: .; j_gene: TRBJ1-3; len: 14
CDR3nt: TGCGCCAGCAGCTTGGGGCCGGGCGGGGAGCAGTACTTC; CDR3aa: CASSLGPGGEQYF; d_gene: .; v_gene: TRBV5-1; abundance: .; j_gene: TRBJ2-7; len: 13
CDR3nt: TGTGCCAGCAGCTTAGATATTCCACTAGCGGGGTCCTACGAGCAGTACTTC; CDR3aa: CASSLDIPLAGSYEQYF; d_gene: TRBD2; v_gene: TRBV11-2; abundance: .; j_gene: TRBJ2-7; len: 17
CDR3nt: TGCGCCAGCAGCCAAGGTATCCCGGGAGGACAAGAGACCCAGTACTTC; CDR3aa: CASSQGIPGGQETQYF; d_gene: TRBD2; v_gene: TRBV4-3; abundance: .; j_gene: TRBJ2-5; len: 16
CDR3nt: TGCGCCAGCAGTGAGGGGGGTTCACCCCTCCACTTT; CDR3aa: CASSEGGSPLHF; d_gene: .; v_gene: TRBV10-1; abundance: .; j_gene: TRBJ1-6; len: 12
CDR3nt: TGTGCCAGCAGTTCCCCACAGGAATATAATTCACCCCTCCACTTT; CDR3aa: CASSSPQEYNSPLHF; d_gene: .; v_gene: TRBV6-5; abundance: .; j_gene: TRBJ1-6; len: 15
CDR3nt: TGCGCCAGCAGCTTGGCCGGGGGACGGTTCACCGGGGAGCTGTTTTTT; CDR3aa: CASSLAGGRFTGELFF; d_gene: .; v_gene: TRBV5-1; abundance: .; j_gene: TRBJ2-2; len: 16
CDR3nt: TGTGCCAGCAGCTTGAGACCTCAGGGAGGTTGGGAGACCCAGTACTTC; CDR3aa: CASSLRPQGGWETQYF; d_gene: .; v_gene: TRBV5-5; abundance: few; j_gene: TRBJ2-5; len: 16
CDR3nt: TGTGCCAGCAGGCCGGGACTAGCGGGGGCAGGAGATACGCAGTATTTT; CDR3aa: CASRPGLAGAGDTQYF; d_gene: TRBD2; v_gene: TRBV2; abundance: .; j_gene: TRBJ2-3; len: 16
CDR3nt: TGTGCCAGTAGTGATCTAGCGGGCGCCTACAATGAGCAGTTCTTC; CDR3aa: CASSDLAGAYNEQFF; d_gene: TRBD2; v_gene: TRBV19; abundance: .; j_gene: TRBJ2-1; len: 15
CDR3nt: TGTGCCAGCAGCCCCGAAGGACTAGCGGGGGGCTCGGGGGAGCTGTTTTTT; CDR3aa: CASSPEGLAGGSGELFF; d_gene: TRBD2; v_gene: TRBV11-2; abundance: .; j_gene: TRBJ2-2; len: 17
CDR3nt: TGTGCCAGCTCTCGACAGGTCTACGAGCAGTACTTC; CDR3aa: CASSRQVYEQYF; d_gene: .; v_gene: TRBV18; abundance: .; j_gene: TRBJ2-7; len: 12
CDR3nt: TGTGCCAGCAGCCAAGAGACAGGGGGTAATGAAAAACTGTTTTTT; CDR3aa: CASSQETGGNEKLFF; d_gene: TRBD1; v_gene: TRBV4-2; abundance: .; j_gene: TRBJ1-4; len: 15
CDR3nt: TGCGCCAGCAGTCAACGACTAGCGGGGGCCGATACGCAGTATTTT; CDR3aa: CASSQRLAGADTQYF; d_gene: TRBD2; v_gene: TRBV23-1; abundance: .; j_gene: TRBJ2-3; len: 15
CDR3nt: TGTGCCAGCAGTTACGCGTCGGCAGCCCAAGAGACCCAGTACTTC; CDR3aa: CASSYASAAQETQYF; d_gene: .; v_gene: TRBV6-6; abundance: .; j_gene: TRBJ2-5; len: 15
CDR3nt: TGCGCCAGCAGCCTCGACAGGGTGAACACTGAAGCTTTCTTT; CDR3aa: CASSLDRVNTEAFF; d_gene: TRBD1; v_gene: TRBV4-1; abundance: .; j_gene: TRBJ1-1; len: 14
CDR3nt: TGTGCCAGCAGTTACAGGGGGCGCGGTGGCTACACCTTC; CDR3aa: CASSYRGRGGYTF; d_gene: TRBD1; v_gene: TRBV27; abundance: .; j_gene: TRBJ1-2; len: 13
CDR3nt: TGTGCCAGCAGCGTAGGCAGGGAAGAGACCCAGTACTTC; CDR3aa: CASSVGREETQYF; d_gene: .; v_gene: TRBV9; abundance: .; j_gene: TRBJ2-5; len: 13
CDR3nt: TGTGCCAGCAGCTTGGGGAGCAAAAACATTCAGTACTTC; CDR3aa: CASSLGSKNIQYF; d_gene: .; v_gene: TRBV5-4; abundance: .; j_gene: TRBJ2-4; len: 13
CDR3nt: TGTGCCAGCAGCCTAACCGGGACAGGGTTTAGCAATCAGCCCCAGCATTTT; CDR3aa: CASSLTGTGFSNQPQHF; d_gene: TRBD1; v_gene: TRBV7-2; abundance: .; j_gene: TRBJ1-5; len: 17
CDR3nt: TGTGCCAGCAGCCCGAGGACAGGTTCGAACACTGAAGCTTTCTTT; CDR3aa: CASSPRTGSNTEAFF; d_gene: TRBD1; v_gene: TRBV9; abundance: .; j_gene: TRBJ1-1; len: 15
CDR3nt: TGTGCCAGCAGTTTACTGTCGGGACAGGGCCTTTATTCACCCCTCCACTTT; CDR3aa: CASSLLSGQGLYSPLHF; d_gene: TRBD1; v_gene: TRBV27; abundance: medium-sized; j_gene: TRBJ1-6; len: 17
CDR3nt: TGCGCCAGCAGCTTGACTAGCGGGAGCACAGATACGCAGTATTTT; CDR3aa: CASSLTSGSTDTQYF; d_gene: TRBD2; v_gene: TRBV5-1; abundance: few; j_gene: TRBJ2-3; len: 15
CDR3nt: TGTGCCAGCAGCTTAAAGAGTCAGCCCCCGAGGTGTGAGCAGTACTTC; CDR3aa: CASSLKSQPPRCEQYF; d_gene: .; v_gene: TRBV11-1; abundance: once; j_gene: TRBJ2-7; len: 16
CDR3nt: TGCAGCGTTCCCCCTGGGGTAGCAGAACGGGAGACCCAGTACTTC; CDR3aa: CSVPPGVAERETQYF; d_gene: .; v_gene: TRBV29-1; abundance: .; j_gene: TRBJ2-5; len: 15
CDR3nt: TGCGCCAGAATTGAAGCTTTCTTT; CDR3aa: CARIEAFF; d_gene: .; v_gene: TRBV23-1; abundance: few; j_gene: TRBJ1-1; len: 8
CDR3nt: TGCGCCAGCAGCCTGGGAACTAGCGGGAGTATCAATGAGCAGTTCTTC; CDR3aa: CASSLGTSGSINEQFF; d_gene: TRBD2; v_gene: TRBV5-1; abundance: .; j_gene: TRBJ2-1; len: 16
CDR3nt: TGTGCCAGCAGCTTAGGGGGACTAGCCTACACCGGGGAGCTGTTTTTT; CDR3aa: CASSLGGLAYTGELFF; d_gene: TRBD2; v_gene: TRBV7-6; abundance: .; j_gene: TRBJ2-2; len: 16
CDR3nt: TGTGCCTGGAGTGTATCTGGGTCCCCCTATGAAAAACTGTTTTTT; CDR3aa: CAWSVSGSPYEKLFF; d_gene: .; v_gene: TRBV30; abundance: many; j_gene: TRBJ1-4; len: 15
CDR3nt: TGTGCCAGCAGTTATAGGTACGAGCAGTACTTC; CDR3aa: CASSYRYEQYF; d_gene: .; v_gene: TRBV6-5; abundance: .; j_gene: TRBJ2-7; len: 11
CDR3nt: TGTGCCAGCAGTATCGGACTAGCATCCTACGAGCAGTACTTC; CDR3aa: CASSIGLASYEQYF; d_gene: TRBD2; v_gene: TRBV5-5; abundance: .; j_gene: TRBJ2-7; len: 14
CDR3nt: TGTGCCAGCAGTGTCAGCCCCCACCGAGCAGATACGCAGTATTTT; CDR3aa: CASSVSPHRADTQYF; d_gene: .; v_gene: TRBV6-4; abundance: .; j_gene: TRBJ2-3; len: 15
CDR3nt: TGCAGCGTTGGGCAGGGGACGGACACCATATATTTT; CDR3aa: CSVGQGTDTIYF; d_gene: .; v_gene: TRBV29-1; abundance: .; j_gene: TRBJ1-3; len: 12
CDR3nt: TGCGCCAGCAGCCCACAGGGCACCGGGGAGCTGTTTTTT; CDR3aa: CASSPQGTGELFF; d_gene: .; v_gene: TRBV4-1; abundance: .; j_gene: TRBJ2-2; len: 13
CDR3nt: TGTGCCATCAGAACAGGGTCATCGATCCGAAACACCATATATTTT; CDR3aa: CAIRTGSSIRNTIYF; d_gene: .; v_gene: TRBV10-3; abundance: .; j_gene: TRBJ1-3; len: 15
CDR3nt: TGTGCCAGCAGCGTAGAACCTTATCAGCCCCAGCATTTT; CDR3aa: CASSVEPYQPQHF; d_gene: .; v_gene: TRBV9; abundance: .; j_gene: TRBJ1-5; len: 13
CDR3nt: TGTGCCAGCAGCTTCCCTAGCGGGAGGGGAGAGACCCAGTACTTC; CDR3aa: CASSFPSGRGETQYF; d_gene: TRBD2; v_gene: TRBV7-6; abundance: .; j_gene: TRBJ2-5; len: 15
CDR3nt: TGTGCCAGCAGCCCTGGGATCTATGGCTACACCTTC; CDR3aa: CASSPGIYGYTF; d_gene: .; v_gene: TRBV6-5; abundance: .; j_gene: TRBJ1-2; len: 12